This entry concerns a single T cell receptor beta chain. Its cognate antigen is unknown. Given a much more abundant clone one base away, this may be a read error. This entry comes from a study of glioma-infiltrating T cells. Overall study: Before surgery, glioma patients received dexamethasone for at most six days. Whole-study results and caveats: Tissue and blood shared very few CDR3 sequences.

J gave up 7 bases and V 9 bases, and 11 bases lay outside the gene matches. CDR1 is MDHEN and CDR2 is SYDVKM in the germline V gene. The CDR3 extends over 14 amino acids. Amplification of TCR alpha and beta CDR3 regions from RNA used iRepertoire nested multiplex PCR. TCRdb re-called the multiplex PCR reads through MiXCR, storing one row per CDR3 protein. The sample consists of more than 300,000 distinct CDR3 sequences, about two fifths of them appearing once. The TCR was taken from a human donor with low-grade glioma or glioblastoma, undergoing nonglioma brain surgery, or in good health (not recorded which). Source material: glioma tissue, nonneoplastic brain tissue, or PBMCs (not recorded which). The chain couples TRBV28 to TRBJ2-7; 11 bases fit TRBD1. DNA for the CDR3: TGTGCCAGAAACCTCCGGGACAGGGGGGGAGAGCAGTACTTC. This encodes CARNLRDRGGEQYF.